Below are 28 T cell receptor beta chains sequenced from a single sample in a study of CD8 T cells in Susac syndrome. Reverse transcription of roughly 0.5 to 1 ug RNA was performed with random hexamers. MiXCR was run by TCRdb on the immunoSEQ multiplex PCR reads, yielding one entry per CDR3 protein. The table shows 80,000 to 90,000 distinct CDR3 sequences, with about 95% occurring only once. Sequencing input: CD8+ T cells from PBMCs. All receptors derive from a human donor with Susac syndrome.

The rearrangement joins TRBV9 to TRBJ2-5, with D perhaps TRBD2 (7 bases). The germline CDR1 and CDR2 sequences are SGDLS and YYNGEE. The CDR3 loop spans 17 amino acids. The V end was cut by 0 bases, the J end by 3 bases, with 18 bases between. The CDR3 DNA reads as TGTGCCAGCAGCGTAGAGGGGGGGCAGGGGTGGAAAGAGACCCAGTACTTC. This encodes CASSVEGGQGWKETQYF. The whole variable domain, remainder taken from reference TRBV9 and TRBJ2-5, is DSGVTQTPKHLITATGQRVTLRCSPRSGDLSVYWYQQSLDQGLQFLIQYYNGEERAKGNILERFSAQQFPDLHSELNLSSLELGDSALYFCASSVEGGQGWKETQYFGPGTRLLVL.

This chain uses TRBV4-3 with TRBJ1-2; 9 bases map to TRBD1. Germline trimming cut 0 bases from V and 7 bases from J; bases unmatched to any gene: 6. CDR1 is LGHNA and CDR2 is YSLEER in the germline V gene. The CDR3 spans 15 residues. The CDR3 spells CASSQDRADRGGYTF. The CDR3 DNA reads TGCGCCAGCAGCCAAGATCGAGCGGACAGGGGTGGCTACACCTTC.

The chain combines TRBV20-1 with TRBJ2-7, with 7 bases aligning to TRBD2. This CDR3 is built from 15 residues. V lost 0 bases, J lost 2 bases, and 7 bases stayed unmatched. Germline V gene data show CDR1 as DFQATT and CDR2 as SNEGSKA (reference sequence). The CDR3 loop reads CSARDSAGSAYEQYF. The CDR3 nucleotides read TGCAGTGCTAGAGACTCAGCGGGGTCGGCCTACGAGCAGTACTTC.

The chain combines TRBV4-1 with TRBJ1-1, with no clear D. The V end lost 2 bases, the J end lost 1 base, and 8 bases lay between the germline ends. Germline V CDR1 and CDR2: MGHRA, YSYEKL. The CDR3 is 14 amino acids. CDR3 sequence (DNA): TGCGCCAGCAGCCAAAGTCCAGGGAACACTGAAGCTTTCTTT. Its protein product is CASSQSPGNTEAFF.

The CDR3 spells CASSISWNEQFF. As DNA, the CDR3 is TGTGCCAGTAGTATTAGCTGGAATGAGCAGTTCTTC. The gene calls are TRBV19 and TRBJ2-1; D gene unclear. Trimming took off 3 bases at V and 7 bases at J, with 7 bases between the two ends. Germline CDR1 and CDR2: LNHDA and SQIVND (reference sequence). The CDR3 spans 12 residues.

The chain joins TRBV6-6 to TRBJ1-3; 9 positions agree with TRBD1. The CDR3 is 16 residues long. Germline V CDR1 and CDR2: MNHNY, SVGAGI (reference sequence). After removal of 1 base from V and 3 bases from J, the junction contained 4 bases not matched to a gene. The CDR3, as DNA: TGTGCCAGCAGTTACTGGACAGGGGAAGGTGGAAACACCATATATTTT. Translating it yields CASSYWTGEGGNTIYF.

This clonotype was picked up one time. V gene TRBV20-1 combines with J gene TRBJ2-3, with D hard to call. The length of the CDR3 is 15 residues. Germline V gene data show CDR1 as DFQATT and CDR2 as SNEGSKA (reference sequence). The V gene lost 5 bases and the J gene lost 4 bases, with 19 bases spanning the gap. The CDR3 DNA is TGCAGTGCTCGCCTGCACGACGCAGGAGCAGATACGCAGTATTTT. Translation: CSARLHDAGADTQYF.

The chain is built from TRBV25-1 and TRBJ2-1; 7 positions match TRBD1. V shed 0 bases and J 9 bases; nucleotides not matched to a gene: 17. The CDR3 runs to 18 residues. Germline assignment: CDR1 MGHDK and CDR2 SYGVNS. The CDR3 region has the DNA TGTGCCAGCAGTGAATATCCTCGGACAGGTGCATGGACAGTTGAGCAGTTCTTC. Its protein product is CASSEYPRTGAWTVEQFF.

In nucleotides, the CDR3 is TGTGCCAGCAGCTTAAGACTCACCACGGAGGGAAGTGCTGAAGCTTTCTTT. Translated, it gives CASSLRLTTEGSAEAFF. The chain links TRBV7-2 to TRBJ1-1; D is uncertain. The V and J ends lost 2 bases and 6 bases respectively, with 22 bases between them. This CDR3 is built from 17 residues. Per the germline V gene, CDR1 is SGHTA and CDR2 is FQGNSA.

The V call is TRBV19, the J call TRBJ1-2; D uncertain. Trimming removed 1 base from V and 6 bases from J, with 12 bases in between. This CDR3 contains 14 residues. Germline CDR1 LNHDA, CDR2 SQIVND (reference sequence). The CDR3 protein is CASSIVWTGDGYTF. The CDR3 DNA reads as TGTGCCAGTAGTATAGTATGGACTGGTGATGGCTACACCTTC.

V gene TRBV7-6 combines with J gene TRBJ2-4; D is tentatively TRBD1 or TRBD2 (5 bases each). The V gene lost 5 bases and the J gene lost 8 bases, with 13 bases spanning the gap. Per the germline V gene, CDR1 is SGHVS and CDR2 is FNYEAQ. The CDR3 covers 13 residues. CDR3 amino acids: CASSPLLGDIQYF. As DNA, the CDR3 is TGTGCCAGCAGCCCACTCTTGGGGGACATTCAGTACTTC.

The chain's CDR3 is CASSSTPGGDEQYF. CDR3 bases: TGCGCCAGCAGCTCCACCCCGGGCGGGGACGAGCAGTACTTC. This rearrangement joins TRBV5-1 to TRBJ2-7, with D perhaps TRBD2 (6 bases). There are 14 residues in the CDR3. Trimming cost V 3 bases and J 5 bases, with 15 bases left between them. Germline loops: CDR1 SGHRS, CDR2 YFSETQ.

This chain connects TRBV20-1 to TRBJ2-1; 11 nucleotides match TRBD2. The CDR3 covers 13 residues. In germline, CDR1 is DFQATT, CDR2 SNEGSKA (reference sequence). V dropped 4 bases and J dropped 6; count of bases not matched to a gene: 2. The CDR3 DNA reads as TGCAGTGCTAATAGCGGGAGGGCCAATGAGCAGTTCTTC. Its translation is CSANSGRANEQFF.

This chain connects TRBV5-6 to TRBJ1-2; the D gene is possibly TRBD1 (5 bases). The CDR3 contains 13 residues. The ends were cut back, 2 bases at V and 8 bases at J, with 13 bases in the middle. Germline loops: CDR1 SGHDT, CDR2 YYEEEE. CDR3 DNA: TGTGCCAGCAGCTTCGGGGGGATGGAGGGCTACACCTTC. It encodes CASSFGGMEGYTF.

This clonotype was observed a handful of times. This rearrangement joins TRBV7-9 to TRBJ2-7; the D gene is possibly TRBD1 (6 bases). V dropped 6 bases and J dropped 0 bases, with 9 bases sitting between them. The CDR3 sequence is 13 residues long. The V gene's germline CDR1 is SEHNR and CDR2 FQNEAQ (reference sequence). DNA for the CDR3: TGTGCCAGCAGTTTGGACAGCTCCTACGAGCAGTACTTC. It yields the protein CASSLDSSYEQYF.

This chain uses TRBV7-9 with TRBJ2-3; D is undetermined. There are 14 residues in the CDR3. V shed 0 bases and J shed 5 bases, with 9 bases lying between them. Germline V lookup: CDR1 SEHNR, CDR2 FQNEAQ (reference sequence). The DNA for the CDR3 is TGTGCCAGCAGCTTAGCGGGATTGATAGATACGCAGTATTTT. Translating it yields CASSLAGLIDTQYF.

This chain uses TRBV5-1 with TRBJ2-3; D possibly corresponds to TRBD1 (6 bases). The CDR3 consists of 16 residues. V lost 2 bases and J lost 0, with 13 bases in between. Germline lookup yields CDR1 SGHRS and CDR2 YFSETQ. DNA of the CDR3: TGCGCCAGCAGCTTAGGACAGCCTTCTAGCACAGATACGCAGTATTTT. Translated, it gives CASSLGQPSSTDTQYF.

V usage is TRBV14 and J usage is TRBJ2-2; D is uncertain. Trimming removed 5 bases at V and 7 bases at J, with 23 bases between. In germline, CDR1 is SGHDN, CDR2 FVKESK. This CDR3 is 17 amino acids long. The CDR3, as DNA: TGTGCCAGCAGCTATACTATTGAACAGATGATTGGCGGGGAGCTGTTTTTT. Its protein product is CASSYTIEQMIGGELFF.

The chain combines TRBV13 with TRBJ2-5; weak D call: TRBD2 (6 bases). The CDR3 extends over 14 amino acids. V shed 5 bases and J shed 0 bases, with 10 bases lying between them. Germline V gene data show CDR1 as PRHDT and CDR2 as FYEKMQ (reference sequence). CDR3 region: CASSTTGDQETQYF. CDR3 nucleotides: TGTGCCAGCAGCACGACGGGAGACCAAGAGACCCAGTACTTC.

This clonotype showed up just once. The chain couples TRBV4-1 to TRBJ2-1; maybe TRBD2 (6 bases). This CDR3 region has 16 residues. Deletions cut 1 base from V and 0 bases from J, with 10 bases between. Germline assignment: CDR1 MGHRA and CDR2 YSYEKL. CDR3 region: CASSQAIGGSYNEQFF. As DNA, the CDR3 is TGCGCCAGCAGCCAAGCTATCGGGGGCTCCTACAATGAGCAGTTCTTC.

This chain links TRBV29-1 with TRBJ2-6; a possible D gene is TRBD1 (6 bases). This CDR3 has 16 amino acids. Germline V gene lookup returns CDR1 SQVTM and CDR2 ANQGSEA. The V end lost 4 bases, the J end lost 1 base, and 14 bases lay between the germline ends. The DNA of the CDR3 is TGCAGCGTTGCTGAAGGGGGACCGTCTGGGGCCAACGTCCTGACTTTC. Translation gives CSVAEGGPSGANVLTF.

This chain uses TRBV3-1 with TRBJ1-1; no reliable D call. The CDR3 has 14 amino acids. Looked up from germline, CDR1 is LGHDT and CDR2 is YNNKEL (reference sequence). Trimming stripped 0 bases from V and 1 base from J, with 6 bases between. CDR3 residues: CASSQELGNTEAFF. The CDR3 DNA reads as TGTGCCAGCAGCCAAGAATTGGGGAACACTGAAGCTTTCTTT.

This clonotype was seen only once. The chain is built from TRBV3-1 and TRBJ2-5; 11 bases agree with TRBD2. After removal of 0 bases from V and 2 bases from J, the junction contained 5 bases not matched to a gene. This CDR3 region has 17 residues. Per germline, CDR1 LGHDT and CDR2 YNNKEL (reference sequence). The CDR3 spells CASSQEGGLADQETQYF. In nucleotides, the CDR3 is TGTGCCAGCAGCCAAGAGGGGGGACTAGCGGATCAAGAGACCCAGTACTTC.

The chain joins TRBV7-9 to TRBJ2-1, with D possibly being TRBD1 or TRBD2 (5 bases each). The CDR3 totals 11 residues. Trimming removed 3 bases at V and 9 bases at J, with 6 bases between. The V gene's germline CDR1 is SEHNR and CDR2 FQNEAQ (reference sequence). The CDR3 spells CASSLGVEQFF. CDR3 sequence (DNA): TGTGCCAGCAGCTTGGGGGTTGAGCAGTTCTTC.

The chain has TRBV2 and TRBJ2-1, with a possible D match to TRBD2 (5 bases). In germline, CDR1 is SNHLY, CDR2 FYNNEI. V shed 5 bases and J shed 9 bases, with 17 bases lying between them. This CDR3 contains 14 residues. CDR3 in DNA: TGTGCCAGCAGTCGGGCCCCACTGGCGGGTGAGCAGTTCTTC. Translation gives CASSRAPLAGEQFF.

The genes are TRBV19 and TRBJ2-2; 8 positions match TRBD1. The CDR3 is made up of 18 amino acids. V lost 5 bases, J lost 3 bases, and 14 bases stayed unmatched. CDR1 and CDR2 from the germline V gene are LNHDA and SQIVND (reference sequence). CDR3 region: CASSSFLSTGADTGELFF. The CDR3 bases are TGTGCCAGTAGTTCCTTCCTTTCGACAGGGGCGGACACCGGGGAGCTGTTTTTT. Looking up the rest from reference TRBV19 and TRBJ2-2 gives the full variable domain: DGGITQSPKYLFRKEGQNVTLSCEQNLNHDAMYWYRQDPGQGLRLIYYSQIVNDFQKGDIAEGYSVSREKKESFPLTVTSAQKNPTAFYLCASSSFLSTGADTGELFFGEGSRLTVL.

In its sample, this clonotype was seen a few times. The CDR3 sequence is CASSLGTGDEQYF. The CDR3 nucleotides read TGTGCCAGCAGTTTGGGGACAGGGGACGAGCAGTACTTC. The V gene is TRBV12-3 or TRBV12-4, the J gene TRBJ2-7; TRBD1 aligns across 10 bases. The ends lost 3 bases at V and 5 bases at J; junction bases unmatched: 1. The CDR3 totals 13 residues.

V and J are TRBV20-1 and TRBJ2-1; TRBD2 matches at 9 bases. CDR1 and CDR2 (germline): DFQATT, SNEGSKA (reference sequence). J was trimmed by 8 bases and V by 6 bases; bases with no gene match: 20. The CDR3 totals 17 residues. The CDR3: CSAPGVAGEAGLDEQFF. The CDR3 nucleotides read TGCAGTGCCCCGGGGGTAGCGGGAGAGGCTGGTCTGGATGAGCAGTTCTTC.